A single sample gave rise to the 12 T cell receptor beta chains below, sequenced in a study of siplizumab effects on memory and regulatory T cells. Assay: immunoSEQ multiplex PCR; the TCRdb copy retains only in-frame clones and omits some. The table records 80,000 to 130,000 clones, approximately 92% of them present only once. Sequencing was done on a sample of CD4+ T cells sorted from blood. The receptors here all came from a human donor in good health. Some clones in this sample may be carry-over from other donors' samples.

This chain uses TRBV19 with TRBJ1-1; D is possibly TRBD1 (5 bases). This CDR3 region has 13 residues. Trimming left V 5 bases short and J 11 bases short, with 18 bases between. Germline V lookup: CDR1 LNHDA, CDR2 SQIVND (reference sequence). The CDR3, as DNA: TGTGCCAGTAGTGGAGGGACCGCCGGCCTGGCTTTCTTT. Translation: CASSGGTAGLAFF.

CDR3 residues: CASSFGRLQETQYF. The DNA for the CDR3 is TGCGCCAGCAGCTTCGGACGGTTACAAGAGACCCAGTACTTC. The chain uses TRBV5-1 and TRBJ2-5; D ambiguous. The CDR3 loop spans 14 amino acids. Trimming pared 2 bases from V and 2 bases from J, leaving 10 bases between. Per the germline V gene, CDR1 is SGHRS and CDR2 is YFSETQ.

This chain joins TRBV6-5 and TRBJ1-5, with D maybe TRBD1 (5 bases). The V and J ends lost 6 bases and 10 bases respectively, with 16 bases between them. The CDR3 totals 13 residues. The germline V gene encodes CDR1 MNHEY and CDR2 SVGAGI. The CDR3 DNA sequence: TGTGCCAGCAGCCTATCATACAGGCTACCCCAGCATTTT. Protein product: CASSLSYRLPQHF.

The CDR3 spells CASSFSGSSSGNTIYF. Here the CDR3 DNA reads TGCGCCAGCAGCTTCTCAGGAAGTTCCTCTGGAAACACCATATATTTT. The V gene is TRBV5-1, the J gene TRBJ1-3; D gene ambiguous. Germline V gene lookup returns CDR1 SGHRS and CDR2 YFSETQ. The CDR3 consists of 16 residues. Trimming stripped 2 bases from V and 0 bases from J, with 12 bases between.

V gene TRBV10-1 combines with J gene TRBJ2-7, with 8 bases that match TRBD1. The CDR3 is 13 residues long. Trimming took 2 bases from V and 8 from J; bases not matched to a gene: 5. Germline V gene sequence: CDR1 WNHNN, CDR2 SYGVQD (reference sequence). The CDR3 spells CASSEVDRGQQYF. The CDR3 DNA sequence: TGCGCCAGCAGTGAGGTCGACAGGGGACAGCAGTACTTC.

V gene TRBV19 combines with J gene TRBJ2-7; 12 nucleotides align to TRBD2. The germline CDR1 and CDR2 sequences are LNHDA and SQIVND (reference sequence). V dropped 5 bases and J dropped 5; count of bases not matched to a gene: 10. The CDR3 runs 16 residues. The CDR3 DNA reads as TGTGCCAGTAGTGGCGTCCTAGCGGGAGGGCTCGACGAGCAGTACTTC. Its translation is CASSGVLAGGLDEQYF.

The V and J genes are TRBV9 and TRBJ2-3; D possibly corresponds to TRBD1 (6 bases). From germline, CDR1 is SGDLS and CDR2 YYNGEE. The V and J ends lost 0 bases and 3 bases respectively, with 8 bases between them. The length of the CDR3 is 14 residues. The CDR3 loop reads CASSVDGTTDTQYF. The CDR3 DNA reads TGTGCCAGCAGCGTAGACGGGACAACAGATACGCAGTATTTT.

This chain links TRBV7-3 with TRBJ1-2, with TRBD1 identical over 8 bases. Germline V gene data show CDR1 as SGHTA and CDR2 as FQGTGA. Germline trimming cut 1 base from V and 6 bases from J; bases unmatched to any gene: 10. CDR3 length equals 16 residues. CDR3 DNA: TGTGCCAGCAGCTTAAATCCCGGGACAGGAAGAGATGGCTACACCTTC. Translated, it gives CASSLNPGTGRDGYTF.

The chain employs TRBV6-1 and TRBJ1-1; maybe TRBD1 (6 bases). The germline gives CDR1 MNHNS, CDR2 SASEGT. V was pared by 6 bases and J by 4 bases, with 12 bases between. CDR3 length: 13 residues. CDR3 amino acids: CASRSRGGTEAFF. The CDR3 nucleotides are TGTGCCAGCAGGTCCAGGGGAGGCACTGAAGCTTTCTTT.

The chain has TRBV5-1 and TRBJ2-6; D uncertain. Between the trimmed V and J ends, which lost 4 bases and 0 bases, there was a span of 8 bases. CDR3 size: 15 residues. Germline assignment: CDR1 SGHRS and CDR2 YFSETQ. This CDR3 reads CASSADGSGANVLTF. The CDR3 bases are TGCGCCAGCAGCGCGGACGGCTCTGGGGCCAACGTCCTGACTTTC.

In the case of this clone: A read error may account for a junction end that differs from germline. The chain recombines TRBV28 with TRBJ2-7; D is uncertain. CDR1 MDHEN and CDR2 SYDVKM come from the germline V gene. This CDR3 comprises 14 residues. CDR3 region: CAISLMGRASEQYF. CDR3 nucleotide sequence: TGTGCCATCAGTTTAATGGGAAGGGCCTCCGAGCAGTACTTC. Full variable domain (missing parts from reference TRBV28 and TRBJ2-7): DVKVTQSSRYLVKRTGEKVFLECVQDMDHENMFWYRQDPGLGLRLIYFSYDVKMKEKGDIPEGYSVSREKKERFSLILESASTNQTSMYLCAISLMGRASEQYFGPGTRLTVT.

The chain couples TRBV9 to TRBJ1-4, with 7 bases identical to TRBD1. Germline V gene sequence: CDR1 SGDLS, CDR2 YYNGEE. This CDR3 is built from 15 residues. The V gene end was trimmed by 4 bases and the J gene end by 8 bases; junction bases not matched to a gene: 11. This CDR3 is CASSPRQGDGEKLFF. The DNA for the CDR3 is TGTGCCAGCAGCCCCCGACAGGGTGATGGGGAAAAACTGTTTTTT.